The clone carrying this T cell receptor (beta chain) has just one count. The data are from a study of T cell changes during pregnancy in multiple sclerosis. The ends lost 5 bases at V and 4 bases at J; junction bases unmatched: 10. The CDR3 totals 16 residues. The germline V gene encodes CDR1 SEHNR and CDR2 FQNEAQ (reference sequence). TCRdb keeps only in-frame clones here, not all; method: immunoSEQ multiplex PCR. This sample carries roughly 39,000 clones, less than 95% of them seen once, and the ten largest clones take over 0.45%. The material sequenced was CD4+ T cells from peripheral blood mononuclear cells, taken in the first trimester of pregnancy. This chain connects TRBV7-9 to TRBJ1-1; 10 nucleotides line up with TRBD1. This TCR was sampled from a female donor in good health, enrolled as a control in a pregnancy study. The CDR3 protein is CASSPRPGQGFTEAFF. CDR3 coding DNA: TGTGCCAGCAGCCCCCGACCGGGACAGGGGTTCACTGAAGCTTTCTTT.